The 12 T cell receptor beta chains in this list originate from one sample, sequenced in a study of T-cell reconstitution after alpha-beta-depleted transplantation in children. A library of TCRbeta sequences, prepared with unique molecular identifiers, was generated. TCRdb reprocessed the PCR reads with MiXCR, giving one entry per CDR3 protein. The data contain approximately 220,000 distinct CDR3 sequences, roughly 18% of them singletons. The sequenced sample was PBMCs, mostly from graft donor cells, obtained 360 days after TCRalphabeta/CD19-depleted stem cell transplant. These receptors originate from a male patient aged 2 to 10 who had a stem cell transplant for acute lymphoblastic leukemia, so the T cells may come from the graft donor.

The table lists this clonotype with many counts. The chain links TRBV27 to TRBJ2-1; D is possibly TRBD1 or TRBD2 (6 bases each). V lost 6 bases to trimming and J lost 6 bases, with 9 bases between them. Germline CDR1 is MNHEY and CDR2 is SMNVEV (reference sequence). The CDR3 is 12 residues long. The CDR3 loop reads CASRKGGNEQFF. In DNA, the CDR3 is TGTGCCAGCAGGAAGGGGGGCAATGAGCAGTTCTTC.

The chain is built from TRBV7-2 and TRBJ2-6; D uncertain. Per the germline V gene, CDR1 is SGHTA and CDR2 is FQGNSA. V gave up 6 bases and J gave up 7 bases, with 13 bases separating them. This CDR3 comprises 14 residues. In nucleotides, the CDR3 is TGTGCCAGCAGGGCAGGAACTTCAGCCAACGTCCTGACTTTC. Translated, it gives CASRAGTSANVLTF.

This clonotype was seen ten or more times. This chain joins TRBV20-1 and TRBJ2-1, with 7 positions matching TRBD1. Germline values: CDR1 DFQATT, CDR2 SNEGSKA (reference sequence). The CDR3 consists of 14 residues. V shed 0 bases, J shed 7 bases, and the junction held 6 bases outside the gene matches. The CDR3 protein is CSARDLGGGNEQFF. In nucleotides, the CDR3 is TGCAGTGCTAGAGATCTAGGGGGCGGGAATGAGCAGTTCTTC.

The V and J genes are TRBV7-8 and TRBJ2-7; 7 nucleotides match TRBD1. The CDR3 length is 14 residues. Germline CDR1 is SGHVS and CDR2 is FQNEAQ. V gave up 1 base and J gave up 7 bases; unmatched junction bases: 7. The CDR3 sequence is CASSLEGYRGEQYF. CDR3 DNA sequence: TGTGCCAGCAGCTTAGAAGGGTACAGGGGAGAGCAGTACTTC.

The table lists this clonotype with a few counts. The chain links TRBV29-1 to TRBJ1-5, with no clear D. This CDR3 contains 13 residues. Germline V gives CDR1 SQVTM, CDR2 ANQGSEA. The ends were cut back, 4 bases at V and 5 bases at J, with 12 bases in the middle. The CDR3 nucleotides read TGCAGCGTTGCGGAGGGCGAGGATCAGCCCCAGCATTTT. This encodes CSVAEGEDQPQHF.

Ten or more counts support this clonotype. The V gene is TRBV2, the J gene TRBJ2-7, with a weak D call TRBD1 (5 bases). Trimming stripped 6 bases from V and 5 bases from J, with 23 bases between. CDR3 length: 16 amino acids. The germline CDR1 and CDR2 sequences are SNHLY and FYNNEI. The CDR3 DNA sequence: TGTGCCAGCAGCAAACGACAGACCTTCCAGGTCGACGAGCAGTACTTC. Its translation is CASSKRQTFQVDEQYF.

By sample share, this clonotype is medium-sized. The J gene is TRBJ1-6, the V gene TRBV10-3; D unclear. The CDR3 is 15 residues long. Germline V gene lookup returns CDR1 ENHRY and CDR2 SYGVKD. Trimming pared 3 bases from V and 1 base from J, leaving 7 bases between. The CDR3 loop reads CAISDEGSYNSPLHF. CDR3 bases: TGTGCCATCAGTGATGAGGGTTCCTATAATTCACCCCTCCACTTT.

The chain's CDR3 is CASSPGRYNEQFF. As DNA, the CDR3 is TGCGCCAGCAGCCCCGGACGGTACAATGAGCAGTTCTTC. V gene TRBV5-1 combines with J gene TRBJ2-1; D is undetermined. The CDR3 is 13 residues long. Germline V gene data show CDR1 as SGHRS and CDR2 as YFSETQ. Trimming stripped 4 bases from V and 4 bases from J, with 9 bases between.

Note on this clonotype: The CDR3 ends on some other residue instead of the conserved phenylalanine or tryptophan, so this is likely a read error. Because the CDR3's place on the DNA is in doubt, the DNA is left out and the CDR3 is given as listed by TCRdb. The rearrangement uses TRBV4-1 and TRBJ1-1; the D call in the table, TRBD1, was not verified against the DNA. The CDR3 comprises 10 residues, both ends counted. Germline V gives CDR1 MGHRA, CDR2 YSYEKL. The CDR3 sequence: CASSQVRDPG.

The sample holds a few counts of this clonotype. This chain uses TRBV7-9 with TRBJ2-5; D not resolved. The length of the CDR3 is 12 residues. Germline CDR1 reads SEHNR; CDR2 reads FQNEAQ (reference sequence). Trimming took off 2 bases at V and 7 bases at J, with 8 bases between the two ends. The CDR3 is CASSLPEGTQYF. For the CDR3, the DNA is TGTGCCAGCAGCTTACCCGAAGGGACCCAGTACTTC.

This clonotype came up a few times. The chain joins TRBV10-3 to TRBJ2-5; 7 bases align to TRBD1. The ends lost 2 bases at V and 5 bases at J; junction bases unmatched: 5. This CDR3 contains 14 residues. The germline V gene has CDR1 ENHRY and CDR2 SYGVKD. The CDR3 DNA reads TGTGCCATCAGTGAGGGAACAGGGGCGGAGACCCAGTACTTC. Translated: CAISEGTGAETQYF.

V is TRBV11-2 and J is TRBJ2-3; 10 nucleotides line up with TRBD2. Germline CDR1 reads SGHAT; CDR2 reads FQNNGV. This CDR3 is 19 amino acids long. Germline trimming cut 3 bases from V and 2 bases from J; bases unmatched to any gene: 14. CDR3 sequence: CASSLGWNELAGSTDTQYF. In nucleotides, the CDR3 is TGTGCCAGCAGCTTGGGGTGGAACGAACTAGCGGGGTCCACAGATACGCAGTATTTT.